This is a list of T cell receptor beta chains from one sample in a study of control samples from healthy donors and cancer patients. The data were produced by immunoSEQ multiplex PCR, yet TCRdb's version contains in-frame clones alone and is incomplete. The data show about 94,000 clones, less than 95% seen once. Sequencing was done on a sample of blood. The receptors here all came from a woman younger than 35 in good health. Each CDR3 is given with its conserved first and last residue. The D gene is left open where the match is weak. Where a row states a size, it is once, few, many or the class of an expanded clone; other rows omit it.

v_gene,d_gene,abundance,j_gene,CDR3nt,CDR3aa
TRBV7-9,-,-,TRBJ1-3,TGTGCCAGCAGCTTAGGTGTTGACACCATATATTTT,CASSLGVDTIYF
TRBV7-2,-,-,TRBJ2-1,TGTGCCAGCAGCCTCGGACCCGTAAATGAGCAGTTCTTC,CASSLGPVNEQFF
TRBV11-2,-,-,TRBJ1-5,TGTGCCAGCAGCTTAAAAACAGGGATTGCCAATCAGCCCCAGCATTTT,CASSLKTGIANQPQHF
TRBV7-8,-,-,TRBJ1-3,TGTGCCAGCAGCTTAGCCATTCTATCTGGAAACACCATATATTTT,CASSLAILSGNTIYF
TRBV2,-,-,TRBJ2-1,TGTGCCAGCAGGGAAAACCGGGCCGGCGGGGATGAGCAGTTCTTC,CASRENRAGGDEQFF
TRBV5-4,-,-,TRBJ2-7,TGTGCCAGCAGCTTGTTTGGCGAGTACGGTTACGAGCAGTACTTC,CASSLFGEYGYEQYF
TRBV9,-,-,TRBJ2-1,TGTGCCAGCAGCGTAGAATTCTACAATGAGCAGTTCTTC,CASSVEFYNEQFF
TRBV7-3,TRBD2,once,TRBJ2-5,TGTGCCAGCAGCTTAAGTAGCGGGGGGATGGAGACCCAGTACTTC,CASSLSSGGMETQYF
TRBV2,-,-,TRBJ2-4,TGTGCCAGCAGTAACCCAATTATTCAGTACTTC,CASSNPIIQYF
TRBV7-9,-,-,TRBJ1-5,TGTGCCAGCAGCCCCGCCGGAGGGGAACTTAGCAATCAGCCCCAGCATTTT,CASSPAGGELSNQPQHF
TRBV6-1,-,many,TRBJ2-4,TGTGCCAGCAGTGTTACCCTAAGTCTAGCCGGAGGCTACATTCAGTACTTC,CASSVTLSLAGGYIQYF
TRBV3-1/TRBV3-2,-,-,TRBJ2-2,TGTGCCAGCAGCCAAGATAGGAGTGGGGGGGAGCTGTTTTTT,CASSQDRSGGELFF
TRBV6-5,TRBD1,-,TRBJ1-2,TGCGCCAGCAGAGGGACAGGGGGCATACCGAGCTACACCTTC,CASRGTGGIPSYTF
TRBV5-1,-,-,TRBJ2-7,TGCGCCAGCAGCTTGGCCAATAACGGGGGCTACGAGCAGTACTTC,CASSLANNGGYEQYF
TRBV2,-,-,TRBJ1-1,TGTGCCAGCAGTGAAGGGTCGGGGGGCAAGATGGCTTTCTTT,CASSEGSGGKMAFF
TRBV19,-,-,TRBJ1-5,TGTGCCAGCAGCGAGGAGGACCGGACCTATAGCAATCAGCCCCAGCATTTT,CASSEEDRTYSNQPQHF
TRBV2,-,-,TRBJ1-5,TGTGCCAGCAACATAAATAGCAATCAGCCCCAGCATTTT,CASNINSNQPQHF
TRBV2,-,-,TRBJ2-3,TGTGCCAGCAGTGCCCACGGGACGGGGGGCACAGATACGCAGTATTTT,CASSAHGTGGTDTQYF
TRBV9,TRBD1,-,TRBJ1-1,TGTGCCAGCAGCGTAGAGCGGGACAGCCCACAGAACACTGAAGCTTTCTTT,CASSVERDSPQNTEAFF
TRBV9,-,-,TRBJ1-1,TGTGCCAGCAGCGGGGGGACTGTGAACACTGAAGCTTTCTTT,CASSGGTVNTEAFF
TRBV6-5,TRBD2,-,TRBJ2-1,TGTGCCAGCAGTAACGGCGGGGGGTACAATGAGCAGTTCTTC,CASSNGGGYNEQFF
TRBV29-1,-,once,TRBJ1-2,TGCAGCGTTGGCGGGTATGCCTATGGCTACACCTTC,CSVGGYAYGYTF
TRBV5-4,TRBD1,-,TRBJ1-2,TGTGCCAGCAGCCCCGGGACAGGCGGGGGAGGTTACTATGGCTACACCTTC,CASSPGTGGGGYYGYTF
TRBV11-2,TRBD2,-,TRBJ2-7,TGTGCCAGCAACATCGTTGGCGGGGGGGCGTACGAGCAGTACTTC,CASNIVGGGAYEQYF
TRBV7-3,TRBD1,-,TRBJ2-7,TGTGCCAGCAGCCCCAGTGGGACAGGGGTTTACGAGCAGTACTTC,CASSPSGTGVYEQYF
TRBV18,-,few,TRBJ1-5,TGTGCCAGCTCACGTATGGGAGGGGAAGAGCAGCCCCAGCATTTT,CASSRMGGEEQPQHF
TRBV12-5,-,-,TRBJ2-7,TGTGCTAGTGGTTTGGTGCAGGAGTACTCCTACGAGCAGTACTTC,CASGLVQEYSYEQYF
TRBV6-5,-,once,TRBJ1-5,TGTGCCAGCAGTTACAATAGCAATCAGCCCCAGCATTTT,CASSYNSNQPQHF
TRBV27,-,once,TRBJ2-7,TGTGCCAGTACCGACAGAGTGACCTACGAGCAGTACTTC,CASTDRVTYEQYF
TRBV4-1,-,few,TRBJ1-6,TGCGCCAGCAGCCAATGGTCCGGGGCAGGGGCAAGAGGATCACCCCTCCACTTT,CASSQWSGAGARGSPLHF
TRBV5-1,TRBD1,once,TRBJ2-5,TGCGCCAGCAGCCCAGGGACAGGGGGTTACCAAGAGACCCAGTACTTC,CASSPGTGGYQETQYF
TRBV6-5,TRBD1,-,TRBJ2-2,TGTGCCAGCACCGAGGGGACAGCTAACACCGGGGAGCTGTTTTTT,CASTEGTANTGELFF
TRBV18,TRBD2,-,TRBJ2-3,TGTGCCAGCTCACCACGCGAAGCTAGCGGGGTGACCACAGATACGCAGTATTTT,CASSPREASGVTTDTQYF
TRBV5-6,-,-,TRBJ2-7,TGTGCCAGCAGCCACTCCTACGAGCAGTACTTC,CASSHSYEQYF
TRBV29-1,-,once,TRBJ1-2,TGCAGCGTTGAAAGGCCTCCCGAAACATATGGCTACACCTTC,CSVERPPETYGYTF
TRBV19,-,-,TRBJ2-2,TGTGCCAGTAGTATACCCCTGAACACCGGGGAGCTGTTTTTT,CASSIPLNTGELFF
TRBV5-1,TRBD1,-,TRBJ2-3,TGCGCCAGCGGGACAGGGGATACGCAGTATTTT,CASGTGDTQYF
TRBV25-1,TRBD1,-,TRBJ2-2,TGTGCCAGCAGCCCGAGGTCAGGGGGAACCGGGGAGCTGTTTTTT,CASSPRSGGTGELFF
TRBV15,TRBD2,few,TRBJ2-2,TGTGCCACCGCGGGGGTCGGGGAGCTGTTTTTT,CATAGVGELFF
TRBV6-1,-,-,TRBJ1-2,TGTGCCAGCAGTGAAGCGCAAACAAGCTACTATGGCTACACCTTC,CASSEAQTSYYGYTF
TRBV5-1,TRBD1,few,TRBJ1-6,TGCGCCAGCAGCTTTAGCGCGGGACAGGCTAATTCACCCCTCCACTTT,CASSFSAGQANSPLHF
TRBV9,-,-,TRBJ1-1,TGTGCCAGCAGCGTAGGCTCGAACACTGAAGCTTTCTTT,CASSVGSNTEAFF
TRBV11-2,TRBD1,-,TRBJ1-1,TGTGCCAGCAGCTTAGGCAGGGGGACTGAAGCTTTCTTT,CASSLGRGTEAFF
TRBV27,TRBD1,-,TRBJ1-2,TGTGCCAGCAGTACGGGACAGGGGTACGGTGGCTACACCTTC,CASSTGQGYGGYTF
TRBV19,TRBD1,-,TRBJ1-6,TGTGCCAGTAGTAGACAGGGGGGAGATTCACCCCTCCACTTT,CASSRQGGDSPLHF